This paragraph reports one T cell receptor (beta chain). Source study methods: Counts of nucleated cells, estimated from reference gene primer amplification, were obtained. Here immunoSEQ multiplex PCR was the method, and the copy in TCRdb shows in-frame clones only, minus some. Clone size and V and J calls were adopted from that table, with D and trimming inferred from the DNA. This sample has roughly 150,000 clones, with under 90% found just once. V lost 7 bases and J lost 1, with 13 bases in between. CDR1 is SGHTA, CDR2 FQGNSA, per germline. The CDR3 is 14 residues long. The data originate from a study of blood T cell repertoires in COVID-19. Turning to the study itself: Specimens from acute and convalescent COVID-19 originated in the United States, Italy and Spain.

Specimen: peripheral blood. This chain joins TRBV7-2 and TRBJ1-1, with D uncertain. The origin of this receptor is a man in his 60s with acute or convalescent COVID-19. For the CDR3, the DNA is TGTGCCAGCACCCCTTTTGTGTCGAACACTGAAGCTTTCTTT. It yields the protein CASTPFVSNTEAFF.